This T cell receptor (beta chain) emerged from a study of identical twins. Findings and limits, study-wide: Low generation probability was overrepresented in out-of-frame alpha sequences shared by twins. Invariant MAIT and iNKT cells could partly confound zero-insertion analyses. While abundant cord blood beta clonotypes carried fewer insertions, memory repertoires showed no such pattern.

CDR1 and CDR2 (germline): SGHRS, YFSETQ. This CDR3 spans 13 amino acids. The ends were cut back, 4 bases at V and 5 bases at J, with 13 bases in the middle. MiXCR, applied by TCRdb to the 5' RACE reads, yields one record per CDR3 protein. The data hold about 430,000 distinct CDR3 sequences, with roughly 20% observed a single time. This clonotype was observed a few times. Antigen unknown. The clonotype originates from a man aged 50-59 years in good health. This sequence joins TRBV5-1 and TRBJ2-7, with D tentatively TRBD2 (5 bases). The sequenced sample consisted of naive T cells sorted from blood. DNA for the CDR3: TGCGCCAGCAGCCGCGGCCGAGGGAACGAGCAGTACTTC. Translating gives CASSRGRGNEQYF.